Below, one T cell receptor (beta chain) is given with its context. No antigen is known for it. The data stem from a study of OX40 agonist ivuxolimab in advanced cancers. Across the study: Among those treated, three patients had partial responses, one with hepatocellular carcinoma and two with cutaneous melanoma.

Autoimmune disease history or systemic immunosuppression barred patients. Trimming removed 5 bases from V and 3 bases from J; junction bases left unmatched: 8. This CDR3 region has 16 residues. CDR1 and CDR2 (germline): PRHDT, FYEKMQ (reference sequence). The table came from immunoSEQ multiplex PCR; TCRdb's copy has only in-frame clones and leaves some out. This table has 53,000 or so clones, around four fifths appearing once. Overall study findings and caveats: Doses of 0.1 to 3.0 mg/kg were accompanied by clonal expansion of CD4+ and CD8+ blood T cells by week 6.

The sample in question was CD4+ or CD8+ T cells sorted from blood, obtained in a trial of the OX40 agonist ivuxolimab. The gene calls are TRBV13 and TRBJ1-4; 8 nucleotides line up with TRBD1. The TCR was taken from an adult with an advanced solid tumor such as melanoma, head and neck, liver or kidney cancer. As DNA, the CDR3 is TGTGCCAGCAGCGCACGACAGGGGAGCTCTAATGAAAAACTGTTTTTT. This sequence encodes CASSARQGSSNEKLFF.